These 7 T cell receptor beta chains came from one sample sequenced in a study of CD4+ T cells in melanoma. Clones were read by immunoSEQ multiplex PCR, and TCRdb kept only the in-frame ones, dropping some. The repertoire consists of roughly 120,000 clones, with about 90% occurring once and the leading ten covering 2.5% to 3.5%. Sample: peripheral blood. The receptors here all came from a human donor with melanoma.

The rearrangement links TRBV5-4 to TRBJ2-5, with D maybe TRBD1 (6 bases). This CDR3 is 14 amino acids long. Trimming stripped 2 bases from V and 4 bases from J, with 12 bases between. Looked up from germline, CDR1 is SGHNT and CDR2 is YYREEE (reference sequence). The CDR3 spells CASSFIRDTETQYF. The CDR3 DNA sequence: TGTGCCAGCAGCTTTATTCGGGACACAGAGACCCAGTACTTC. Supplemented by reference TRBV5-4 and TRBJ2-5, the full variable domain reads ETGVTQSPTHLIKTRGQQVTLRCSSQSGHNTVSWYQQALGQGPQFIFQYYREEENGRGNFPPRFSGLQFPNYSSELNVNALELDDSALYLCASSFIRDTETQYFGPGTRLLVL.

The rearrangement joins TRBV28 to TRBJ1-2; weak D call: TRBD1 (5 bases). V was shortened by 2 bases and J by 4 bases, with 11 bases between the two germline ends. The CDR3 is 14 amino acids. In germline, CDR1 is MDHEN, CDR2 SYDVKM. CDR3 sequence (DNA): TGTGCCAGCAGTTTACGGGACGCCTTCTATGGCTACACCTTC. Translation: CASSLRDAFYGYTF.

Here the CDR3 DNA reads TGTGCCAGCAGCTTAGATTACACTGGAGGACCGACCACCTATGGCTACACCTTC. This codes for CASSLDYTGGPTTYGYTF. The chain links TRBV11-2 to TRBJ1-2; D not resolved. V shed 0 bases and J shed 4 bases, with 21 bases lying between them. From germline, CDR1 is SGHAT and CDR2 FQNNGV. The CDR3 consists of 18 residues.

The chain combines TRBV9 with TRBJ1-4; 8 bases are shared with TRBD1. Trimming cost V 2 bases and J 8 bases; bases outside gene matches: 8. Germline CDR1 reads SGDLS; CDR2 reads YYNGEE. This CDR3 contains 15 residues. In DNA form, the CDR3 reads TGTGCCAGCAGCGTCGTAGCAGGGGGCGGCGAAAAACTGTTTTTT. Protein sequence: CASSVVAGGGEKLFF.

V gene TRBV2 combines with J gene TRBJ2-3; D is ambiguous. This CDR3 has 13 amino acids. V lost 8 bases and J lost 6, with 15 bases in between. Germline V gives CDR1 SNHLY, CDR2 FYNNEI. The CDR3 DNA is TGTGCCAGCGGTTATCAAGGGTCCGATACGCAGTATTTT. Translation gives CASGYQGSDTQYF. Combining the CDR3 with reference TRBV2 and TRBJ2-3 gives the whole variable domain EPEVTQTPSHQVTQMGQEVILRCVPISNHLYFYWYRQILGQKVEFLVSFYNNEISEKSEIFDDQFSVERPDGSNFTLKIRSTKLEDSAMYFCASGYQGSDTQYFGPGTRLTVL.

The V call is TRBV19, the J call TRBJ1-1; D is unclear. CDR3 length equals 14 residues. V lost 1 base, J lost 2 bases, and 8 bases lay in between. The germline V gene has CDR1 LNHDA and CDR2 SQIVND (reference sequence). CDR3 in DNA: TGTGCCAGTAGTATAGTGGGAGGTAACACTGAAGCTTTCTTT. It encodes CASSIVGGNTEAFF.

The chain has TRBV18 and TRBJ1-1; 7 nucleotides agree with TRBD1. The CDR3 runs 15 residues. CDR1 is KGHSH, CDR2 LQKENI, per germline. V shed 6 bases and J 0 bases; nucleotides not matched to a gene: 7. CDR3 coding DNA: TGTGCCAGCTCTCTTGGACAGGCACTGAACACTGAAGCTTTCTTT. Its protein product is CASSLGQALNTEAFF.